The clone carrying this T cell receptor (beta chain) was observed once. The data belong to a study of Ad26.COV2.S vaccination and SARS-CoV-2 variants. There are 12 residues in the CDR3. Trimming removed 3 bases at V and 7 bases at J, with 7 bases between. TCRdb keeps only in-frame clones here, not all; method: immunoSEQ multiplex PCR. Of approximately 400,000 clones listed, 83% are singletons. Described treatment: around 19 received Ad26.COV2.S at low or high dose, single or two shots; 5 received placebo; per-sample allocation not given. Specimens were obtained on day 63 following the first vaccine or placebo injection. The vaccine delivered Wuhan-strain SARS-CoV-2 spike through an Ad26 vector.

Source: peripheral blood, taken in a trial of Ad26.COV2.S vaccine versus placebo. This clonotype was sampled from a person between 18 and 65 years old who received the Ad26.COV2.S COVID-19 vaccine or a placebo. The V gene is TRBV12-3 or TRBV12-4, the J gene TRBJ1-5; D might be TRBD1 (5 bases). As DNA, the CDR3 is TGTGCCAGCAGTTTCCAGGGCCAGCCCCAGCATTTT. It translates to CASSFQGQPQHF.